The entry below gives a single TCR beta chain sequence along with its context. Its antigen is unidentified. The germline CDR1 and CDR2 sequences are MNHEY and SMNVEV (reference sequence). The CDR3 totals 14 residues. V was pared by 6 bases and J by 4 bases, with 6 bases of the junction left unmatched. Busulfan-fludarabine conditioning, marrow transplant, and cyclophosphamide on days +3 and +4 were administered. The table came from immunoSEQ multiplex PCR; TCRdb's copy has only in-frame clones and leaves some out. The sample shows roughly 3,800 clones, roughly three quarters of them seen only once. This entry belongs to a study of T cells after posttransplantation cyclophosphamide. Study-level points and caveats: TRB overlap between skin or GI tissue T cells and blood was limited.

This chain joins TRBV27 and TRBJ2-1, with TRBD1 identical over 7 bases. Sequencing was performed on CD8+ T cells sorted from PBMCs, taken more than 1,000 days after allogeneic stem cell transplant with posttransplant cyclophosphamide. The receptor was derived from a female patient between 40 and 55 years old who received an allogeneic stem cell transplant from a related donor, was CMV-positive, and had no GVHD. Some T cells may be the graft donor's. CDR3 DNA: TGTGCCAGCAGCCCTGTGGGACAGTACAATGAGCAGTTCTTC. As protein: CASSPVGQYNEQFF.